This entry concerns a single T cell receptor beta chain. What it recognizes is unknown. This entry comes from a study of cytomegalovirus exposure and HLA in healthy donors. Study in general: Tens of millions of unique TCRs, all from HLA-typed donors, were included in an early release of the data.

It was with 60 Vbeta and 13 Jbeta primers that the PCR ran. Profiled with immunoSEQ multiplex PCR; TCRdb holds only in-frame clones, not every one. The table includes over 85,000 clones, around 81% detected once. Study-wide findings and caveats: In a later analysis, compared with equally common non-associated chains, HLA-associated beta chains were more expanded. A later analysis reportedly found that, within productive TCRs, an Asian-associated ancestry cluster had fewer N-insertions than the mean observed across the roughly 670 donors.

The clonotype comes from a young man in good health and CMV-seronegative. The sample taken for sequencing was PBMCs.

CDR3 sequence reads: CASSVLQQGGTEAFF. The CDR3 region has the DNA TGTGCCAGCAGCGTCCTCCAGCAGGGGGGCACTGAAGCTTTCTTT. The rearrangement joins TRBV9 to TRBJ1-1; 7 bases line up with TRBD1. The J segment lost 4 bases and the V segment lost 2 bases, leaving 8 bases of the junction unmatched. The germline CDR1 and CDR2 sequences are SGDLS and YYNGEE. The CDR3 consists of 15 residues.